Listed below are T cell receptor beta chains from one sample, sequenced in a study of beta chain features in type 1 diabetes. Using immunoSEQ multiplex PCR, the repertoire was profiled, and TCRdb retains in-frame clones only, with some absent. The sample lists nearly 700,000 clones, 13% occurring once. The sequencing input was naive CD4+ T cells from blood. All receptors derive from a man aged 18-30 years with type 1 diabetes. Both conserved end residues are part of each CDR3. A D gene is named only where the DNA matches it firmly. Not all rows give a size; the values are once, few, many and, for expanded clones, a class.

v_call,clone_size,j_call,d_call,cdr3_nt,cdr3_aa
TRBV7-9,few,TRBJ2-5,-,TGTGCCAGCAGCTTAGCTGAGACCCAGTACTTC,CASSLAETQYF
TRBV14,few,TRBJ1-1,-,TGTGCCAGCAGCCAACCCGCTAGTGCCGCGGGGGCTTTCTTT,CASSQPASAAGAFF
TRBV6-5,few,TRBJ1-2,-,TGTGCCAGCAGTTTAGACAGAAGGAACTATGGCTACACCTTC,CASSLDRRNYGYTF
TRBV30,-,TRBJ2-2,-,TGTGCCTGGAGTCGAGGCAGGGTGGACACCGGGGAGCTGTTTTTT,CAWSRGRVDTGELFF
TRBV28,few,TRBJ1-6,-,TGTGCCAGCCGTCCTTGGACGGGAAATTCACCCCTCCACTTT,CASRPWTGNSPLHF
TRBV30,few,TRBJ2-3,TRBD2,TGTGCCTGGAGTGGGGGACTAGCAGATACGCAGTATTTT,CAWSGGLADTQYF
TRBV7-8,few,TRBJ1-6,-,TGTGCCAGCAGCTTAATTGGGGGCTCCTATAATTCACCCCTCCACTTT,CASSLIGGSYNSPLHF
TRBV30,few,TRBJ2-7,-,TGTGCCTGGAACCTGGGCTACGAGCAGTACTTC,CAWNLGYEQYF
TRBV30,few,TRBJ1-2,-,TGTGCCTGGAGCGCGGACACCTATGGCTACACCTTC,CAWSADTYGYTF
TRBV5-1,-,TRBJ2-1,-,TGCGCCAGCAGCTTGGCGACCGAGCAGTTCTTC,CASSLATEQFF
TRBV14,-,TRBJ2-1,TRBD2,TGTGCCAGCAGCCAAGAGGGCGGGGGGCCCAATGAGCAGTTCTTC,CASSQEGGGPNEQFF
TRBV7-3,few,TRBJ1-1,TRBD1,TGTGCCAGCAGCTTAGGACAGGGGACCGAAGCTTTCTTT,CASSLGQGTEAFF
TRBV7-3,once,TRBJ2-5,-,TGTGCCAGCAGCTTAACAGCACAAGAGACCCAGTACTTC,CASSLTAQETQYF
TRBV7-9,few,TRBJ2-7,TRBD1,TGTGCCAGCAGCCCAGACAGGGTACGGTCGGACGAGCAGTACTTC,CASSPDRVRSDEQYF
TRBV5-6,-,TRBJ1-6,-,TGTGCCAGCAGCTTAGGGCTGAATAATTCACCCCTCCACTTT,CASSLGLNNSPLHF
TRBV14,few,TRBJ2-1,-,TGTGCCAGCAGCCCCTGGTGGGGGCAGAGGGATGAGCAGTTCTTC,CASSPWWGQRDEQFF
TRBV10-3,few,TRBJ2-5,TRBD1,TGTGCCATCAGTGATGGGCAGGGGGTTGGAGAGACCCAGTACTTC,CAISDGQGVGETQYF
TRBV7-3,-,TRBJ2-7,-,TGTGCCAGCAGCCTCAACGGTAACGAGCAGTACTTC,CASSLNGNEQYF
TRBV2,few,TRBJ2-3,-,TGTGCCAGCAGTGATGGGGGCTGGAGCACAGATACGCAGTATTTT,CASSDGGWSTDTQYF
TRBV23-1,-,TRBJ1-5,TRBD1,TGCGCCAGCTTGGGACAGGGGGGTTTCAATCAGCCCCAGCATTTT,CASLGQGGFNQPQHF
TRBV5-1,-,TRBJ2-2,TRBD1,TGCGCCAGCAGCTCCAGGGGGGACAGGGCCATCGAGTGGGCCGGGGAGCTGTTTTTT,CASSSRGDRAIEWAGELFF
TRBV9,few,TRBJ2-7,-,TGTGCCAGCAGCGTAGAGAGGGACACTCACGAGCAGTACTTC,CASSVERDTHEQYF
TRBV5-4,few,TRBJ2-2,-,TGTGCCAGCAGCTTGGCACAGGCTGACACCGGGGAGCTGTTTTTT,CASSLAQADTGELFF
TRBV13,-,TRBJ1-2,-,TGTGCCAGCAGCTTAGGCGGAACGGTAGCTAACTATGGCTACACCTTC,CASSLGGTVANYGYTF
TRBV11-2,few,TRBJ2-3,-,TGTGCCAGCAGCTTAGGTAGTCAGATCTCTAGCACAGATACGCAGTATTTT,CASSLGSQISSTDTQYF
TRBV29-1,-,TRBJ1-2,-,TGCAGCGTTGAAGACAGACTAGCTAACTATGGCTACACCTTC,CSVEDRLANYGYTF
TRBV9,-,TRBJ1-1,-,TGTGCCAGCAACCTGGGGCCACTGAACACTGAAGCTTTCTTT,CASNLGPLNTEAFF
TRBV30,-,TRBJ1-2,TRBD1,TGTGCCTGGAGTGTACAGGGGTCAGGTACCTATGGCTACTCCTTC,CAWSVQGSGTYGYSF
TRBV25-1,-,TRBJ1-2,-,TGTGCCAGCCGGGGGCCAGGGACCGACTATGGCTACACCTTC,CASRGPGTDYGYTF
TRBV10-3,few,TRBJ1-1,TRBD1,TGTGCCATCAGGAATCAAACAGGGGGCAAGACTGAAGCTTTCTTT,CAIRNQTGGKTEAFF
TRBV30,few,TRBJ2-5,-,TGTGCCTGGAGCCAATCCTTCCAAGAGACCCAGTACTTC,CAWSQSFQETQYF
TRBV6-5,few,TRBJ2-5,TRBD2,TGTGCCAGCAGCTTGGGACTAGCGGGTGAGACCCAGTACTTC,CASSLGLAGETQYF
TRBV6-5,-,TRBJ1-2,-,TGTGCCAGCAGTTACTCGCACAGGGACTATGGCTACACCTTC,CASSYSHRDYGYTF
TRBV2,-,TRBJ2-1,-,TGTGCCAGCAGTGTGGGGGCCTCCTACAATGAGCAGTTCTTC,CASSVGASYNEQFF
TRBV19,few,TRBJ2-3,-,TGTGCCAGTAGTACGCAGGCGAGCACAGATACGCAGTATTTT,CASSTQASTDTQYF
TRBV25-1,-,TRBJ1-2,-,TGTGCCAGCAGTGATCCACAGGCCCCGGAGGGCTACACCTTC,CASSDPQAPEGYTF
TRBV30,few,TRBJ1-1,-,TGTGCCTGGAGTGGGGGGAGCCTGAACACTGAAGCTTTCTTT,CAWSGGSLNTEAFF
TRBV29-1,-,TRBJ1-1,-,TGCAGCGTCGAGACCTGGGGGTCGAACACTGAAGCTTTCTTT,CSVETWGSNTEAFF
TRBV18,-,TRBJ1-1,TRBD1,TGTGCCAGCTCACCTTTTTCACGACAGGGTGAAGCTTTCTTT,CASSPFSRQGEAFF
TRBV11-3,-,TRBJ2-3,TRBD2,TGTGCCAGCAGCTCAAGGGGACTAGCGGGGCAGGGGACAGATACGCAGTATTTT,CASSSRGLAGQGTDTQYF
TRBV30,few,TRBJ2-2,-,TGTGCCTGGAGCGGAGCGAGCCTGAACACCGGGGAGCTGTTTTTT,CAWSGASLNTGELFF